This is a list of T cell receptor beta chains from one sample in a study of OX40 agonist ivuxolimab in advanced cancers. Measured with immunoSEQ multiplex PCR; TCRdb has only the in-frame clones, and not every one. This sample has some 73,000 clones; approximately 86% occur once, and the top ten carry under 0.75%. The sample here was CD4+ or CD8+ T cells sorted from blood, taken in a trial of the OX40 agonist ivuxolimab. The receptors stem from an adult with an advanced solid tumor such as melanoma, head and neck, liver or kidney cancer. Both conserved end residues are part of each CDR3. Each record gives: D gene, J gene, clone size, V gene, CDR3 protein, CDR3 DNA. D genes are given only for firm matches. Size is stated for part of the rows, as once, few or many counts, or as a class when the clone is expanded.

D: TRBD2
J: TRBJ2-2
size: NA
V: TRBV6-5
CDR3: CASSFLAGGLTGELFF
DNA: TGTGCCAGCAGTTTTCTAGCGGGGGGGCTCACCGGGGAGCTGTTTTTT

D: TRBD1
J: TRBJ2-7
size: NA
V: TRBV5-4
CDR3: CASSPGTGRTYEQYF
DNA: TGTGCCAGCAGCCCAGGGACAGGAAGAACTTACGAGCAGTACTTC

D: TRBD2
J: TRBJ2-3
size: NA
V: TRBV9
CDR3: CASSPGVAGGGTDTQYF
DNA: TGTGCCAGCAGCCCCGGGGTGGCGGGAGGGGGCACAGATACGCAGTATTTT

D: NA
J: TRBJ2-2
size: NA
V: TRBV4-3
CDR3: CASSQRLNTGELFF
DNA: TGCGCCAGCAGCCAAAGGCTGAACACCGGGGAGCTGTTTTTT

D: NA
J: TRBJ1-6
size: once
V: TRBV7-2
CDR3: CASSLGHQYNSPLHF
DNA: TGTGCCAGCAGCTTAGGGCACCAATATAATTCACCCCTCCACTTT

D: TRBD1
J: TRBJ1-1
size: NA
V: TRBV29-1
CDR3: CSVDPRDRKAFF
DNA: TGCAGCGTTGACCCCCGGGACAGGAAAGCTTTCTTT

D: NA
J: TRBJ2-3
size: few
V: TRBV7-9
CDR3: CASSFYGTTSTDTQYF
DNA: TGTGCCAGCAGCTTTTACGGAACCACTAGCACAGATACGCAGTATTTT

D: TRBD2
J: TRBJ2-1
size: few
V: TRBV25-1
CDR3: CASSGTLAGGAFF
DNA: TGTGCCAGCAGTGGGACCTTAGCGGGGGGAGCGTTCTTC

D: NA
J: TRBJ1-1
size: NA
V: TRBV7-3
CDR3: CASSSGSMNTEAFF
DNA: TGTGCCAGCAGCTCCGGGTCCATGAACACTGAAGCTTTCTTT

D: NA
J: TRBJ2-1
size: NA
V: TRBV6-1
CDR3: CASSDLRGVQFF
DNA: TGTGCCAGCAGTGATCTCAGAGGGGTGCAGTTCTTC

D: NA
J: TRBJ1-1
size: NA
V: TRBV2
CDR3: CASRADSWRTEAFF
DNA: TGTGCCAGCAGAGCCGACAGCTGGCGCACTGAAGCTTTCTTT

D: NA
J: TRBJ1-2
size: NA
V: TRBV5-1
CDR3: CASSSNPDRLTVGYTF
DNA: TGCGCCAGCAGCTCAAACCCAGACAGGCTCACAGTTGGCTACACCTTC

D: NA
J: TRBJ1-2
size: NA
V: TRBV30
CDR3: CASGLARNYGYTF
DNA: TGTGCCTCGGGGCTGGCACGGAACTATGGCTACACCTTC

D: TRBD2
J: TRBJ2-5
size: NA
V: TRBV9
CDR3: CASSVGELAGVETQYF
DNA: TGTGCCAGCAGCGTAGGGGAACTAGCGGGGGTAGAGACCCAGTACTTC

D: NA
J: TRBJ1-2
size: NA
V: TRBV18
CDR3: CASSLGLGYGYTF
DNA: TGTGCCAGCTCGTTGGGACTCGGGTATGGCTACACCTTC

D: NA
J: TRBJ2-1
size: NA
V: TRBV7-2
CDR3: CASSLGAVSPYNEQFF
DNA: TGTGCCAGCAGCTTAGGGGCGGTGTCACCTTACAATGAGCAGTTCTTC

D: NA
J: TRBJ1-2
size: NA
V: TRBV6-6
CDR3: CASSQSSGRNYGYTF
DNA: TGTGCCAGCAGTCAATCTTCGGGGCGTAACTATGGCTACACCTTC

D: NA
J: TRBJ1-2
size: NA
V: TRBV6-5
CDR3: CASSYSTYGYTF
DNA: TGTGCCAGCAGTTACTCGACCTATGGCTACACCTTC

D: NA
J: TRBJ2-5
size: NA
V: TRBV7-9
CDR3: CASSLIRETQYF
DNA: TGTGCCAGCAGCCTAATTAGGGAGACCCAGTACTTC

D: NA
J: TRBJ2-1
size: NA
V: TRBV5-1
CDR3: CASSSVGPEQFF
DNA: TGCGCCAGCAGTTCCGTCGGGCCTGAGCAGTTCTTC

D: TRBD1
J: TRBJ2-7
size: NA
V: TRBV4-2
CDR3: CASSAQGVAEQYF
DNA: TGTGCCAGCAGCGCTCAGGGGGTAGCCGAGCAGTACTTC

D: TRBD1
J: TRBJ1-4
size: NA
V: TRBV15
CDR3: CATSLDRGYNEKLFF
DNA: TGTGCCACCAGCCTAGACAGGGGATATAATGAAAAACTGTTTTTT

D: NA
J: TRBJ2-7
size: NA
V: TRBV6-1
CDR3: CASSETGNFDYEQYF
DNA: TGTGCCAGCAGTGAAACAGGCAACTTCGACTACGAGCAGTACTTC

D: TRBD1
J: TRBJ1-2
size: NA
V: TRBV4-1
CDR3: CASSLERQGPYGYTF
DNA: TGCGCCAGCAGCCTAGAAAGACAGGGCCCCTATGGCTACACCTTC

D: NA
J: TRBJ2-3
size: NA
V: TRBV10-3
CDR3: CAIWVGGTDTQYF
DNA: TGTGCCATCTGGGTTGGAGGCACAGATACGCAGTATTTT

D: TRBD1
J: TRBJ2-2
size: NA
V: TRBV2
CDR3: CASSRDRGRIGELFF
DNA: TGTGCCAGCAGCCGGGACAGGGGGAGGATCGGGGAGCTGTTTTTT

D: NA
J: TRBJ2-1
size: NA
V: TRBV7-2
CDR3: CASIVAVLSYNEQFF
DNA: TGTGCCAGCATAGTAGCGGTTCTCTCCTACAATGAGCAGTTCTTC